This T cell receptor beta chain is drawn from a study of regulatory T cells in long-lasting Graves disease. Sequencing libraries for TCR beta were prepared with iRepertoire HTBI primers and Arm-PCR of CDR3 regions. TCRdb independently ran MiXCR on the multiplex PCR reads; one entry per CDR3 protein. Among about 470,000 distinct CDR3 sequences, 15% were seen once, and the ten largest hold around 15%. Germline V lookup: CDR1 SNHLY, CDR2 FYNNEI. The CDR3 contains 15 residues. J was trimmed by 0 bases and V by 5 bases; bases with no gene match: 7. The table lists this clonotype with many counts. Documented time point: newly diagnosed GD, antithyroid drugs for less than 3 months. PBMCs provided the RNA from which the TCR library was made. This same sample was also part of a study on T cells in Graves' hyperthyroidism and ophthalmopathy.

The sample was peripheral blood mononuclear cells (PBMCs), taken at new diagnosis, from a patient treated with antithyroid drugs. The sequence was collected from a woman in her twenties or thirties with Graves disease. The chain recombines TRBV2 with TRBJ2-7, with TRBD1 identical over 7 bases. The CDR3 region has the DNA TGTGCCAGCAGTACCAGACAGGGACCCTCCTACGAGCAGTACTTC. This sequence encodes CASSTRQGPSYEQYF.